These 30 T cell receptor beta chains were sequenced from one sample in a study of cytomegalovirus exposure and HLA in healthy donors. The PCR was carried out with 60 Vbeta primers and 13 Jbeta primers. Sequencing used immunoSEQ multiplex PCR; TCRdb keeps in-frame clones, though not all of them. Of around 150,000 clones listed, roughly two thirds were seen once; the top ten hold around 1.8%. Sequencing input: PBMCs. The receptors derive from a male donor in good health and CMV-seronegative.

CDR3 bases: TGTGCCAGCACCCGAGAGGGCCCTGTAAGCGGGGAGCTGTTTTTT. It specifies CASTREGPVSGELFF. V and J are TRBV6-1 and TRBJ2-2, with TRBD2 as a possible D gene (5 bases). This CDR3 region has 15 residues. Germline-derived CDR1 and CDR2 are MNHNS and SASEGT. V shed 7 bases and J shed 7 bases, with 19 bases lying between them.

This rearrangement joins TRBV27 to TRBJ2-7; D unresolved. CDR1 and CDR2 (germline): MNHEY, SMNVEV (reference sequence). The V gene lost 2 bases and the J gene lost 0 bases, with 8 bases spanning the gap. The length of the CDR3 is 14 residues. CDR3 residues: CASSLKSSSYEQYF. CDR3 in DNA: TGTGCCAGCAGTTTAAAGTCCAGCTCCTACGAGCAGTACTTC.

The chain joins TRBV11-2 to TRBJ1-1; D perhaps matches TRBD1 (6 bases). Trimming pared 5 bases from V and 5 bases from J, leaving 15 bases between. The CDR3 length is 14 residues. Per the germline V gene, CDR1 is SGHAT and CDR2 is FQNNGV. CDR3 residues: CASSGGGGPTEAFF. CDR3 in DNA: TGTGCCAGCAGCGGTGGGGGGGGGCCTACTGAAGCTTTCTTT.

V is TRBV5-5 and J is TRBJ1-2; D unclear. Trimming removed 5 bases at V and 3 bases at J, with 11 bases between. CDR3 length equals 13 residues. Germline V gene data show CDR1 as SGHKS and CDR2 as YYEKEE (reference sequence). The CDR3 reads CASSYQEDYGYTF. CDR3 coding DNA: TGTGCCAGCAGTTACCAGGAGGACTATGGCTACACCTTC.

The chain is built from TRBV2 and TRBJ1-5, with 7 bases aligning to TRBD1. The V gene's germline CDR1 is SNHLY and CDR2 FYNNEI. Trimming cost V 8 bases and J 2 bases; bases outside gene matches: 9. The CDR3 has 15 residues. CDR3 residues: CASGDGTDGNQPQHF. The DNA for the CDR3 is TGTGCCAGCGGAGACGGGACAGATGGCAATCAGCCCCAGCATTTT.

Comment on this clone: The junction and the germline gene differ at one end; a read error may be behind it. The rearrangement uses TRBV11-2 and TRBJ1-2, with D tentatively TRBD1 (5 bases). The length of the CDR3 is 15 residues. The germline V gene has CDR1 SGHAT and CDR2 FQNNGV. The CDR3 loop is CASGALGGNFYGYPF. The CDR3 DNA is TGTGCCAGCGGGGCGTTGGGGGGGAATTTTTATGGCTACCCCTTC.

V and J are TRBV4-1 and TRBJ1-5, with 10 bases aligning to TRBD1. The CDR3 spans 17 residues. Germline CDR1 MGHRA, CDR2 YSYEKL. Germline trimming cut 0 bases from V and 2 bases from J; bases unmatched to any gene: 4. The CDR3 nucleotides are TGCGCCAGCAGCCAAGACTTTGGGACAGGGGGCAATCAGCCCCAGCATTTT. This gives the protein CASSQDFGTGGNQPQHF.

As to this clone: This specimen includes other DNA sequences encoding the same CDR3. V gene TRBV9 combines with J gene TRBJ1-2; unclear D gene. Trimming took off 0 bases at V and 2 bases at J, with 8 bases between the two ends. The germline V gene encodes CDR1 SGDLS and CDR2 YYNGEE. The CDR3 sequence is 14 residues long. The CDR3 nucleotides are TGTGCCAGCAGCGTAGATCCGGGGAACTATGGCTACACCTTC. It codes for CASSVDPGNYGYTF.

The chain links TRBV7-9 to TRBJ2-3; 12 bases agree with TRBD2. This CDR3 has 16 amino acids. The V gene's germline CDR1 is SEHNR and CDR2 FQNEAQ (reference sequence). Trimming at V came to 5 bases and at J to 4 bases, leaving 7 bases not matched to a gene. The CDR3 loop reads CASSTRLAGASDTQYF. CDR3 DNA: TGTGCCAGCAGCACCCGACTAGCGGGGGCCTCAGATACGCAGTATTTT.

This clone was counted only a few times. The chain has TRBV18 and TRBJ1-4, with 8 bases that match TRBD1. Germline CDR1 KGHSH, CDR2 LQKENI. J lost 4 bases, V lost 3 bases, and 1 base had no gene match. The CDR3 is 14 amino acids. The CDR3 coding sequence is TGTGCCAGCTCACCGACAGGGGTTAATGAAAAACTGTTTTTT. It yields the protein CASSPTGVNEKLFF. The full variable domain, rest sourced from reference TRBV18 and TRBJ1-4, is NAGVMQNPRHLVRRRGQEARLRCSPMKGHSHVYWYRQLPEEGLKFMVYLQKENIIDESGMPKERFSAEFPKEGPSILRIQQVVRGDSAAYFCASSPTGVNEKLFFGSGTQLSVL.

This clone was seen a single time. The V gene is TRBV30, the J gene TRBJ2-7; no reliable D call. Germline lookup yields CDR1 GTSNPN and CDR2 SVGIG (reference sequence). This CDR3 is 12 amino acids long. V lost 2 bases and J 4 bases, leaving 9 bases between the germline ends. CDR3 bases: TGTGCCTGGAGTCGGGTGGAGTACGAGCAGTACTTC. Protein sequence: CAWSRVEYEQYF.

This rearrangement joins TRBV5-1 to TRBJ1-3; D call uncertain. Germline V gene lookup returns CDR1 SGHRS and CDR2 YFSETQ. V dropped 1 base and J dropped 1 base, with 6 bases sitting between them. The CDR3 runs to 14 residues. The CDR3 nucleotides read TGCGCCAGCAGCTTGCAGGTGTCTGGAAACACCATATATTTT. Amino acid sequence: CASSLQVSGNTIYF.

The rearrangement links TRBV11-1 to TRBJ2-3, with a tentative D call TRBD1 (6 bases). Looked up from germline, CDR1 is SGHAT and CDR2 is FQDESV (reference sequence). V was shortened by 9 bases and J by 3 bases, with 16 bases between the two germline ends. This CDR3 is built from 14 residues. CDR3 region: CASLEDSATDTQYF. The CDR3, as DNA: TGTGCCAGTCTGGAGGACAGCGCTACAGATACGCAGTATTTT. Full variable domain (missing parts from reference TRBV11-1 and TRBJ2-3): EAEVAQSPRYKITEKSQAVAFWCDPISGHATLYWYRQILGQGPELLVQFQDESVVDDSQLPKDRFSAERLKGVDSTLKIQPAELGDSAMYLCASLEDSATDTQYFGPGTRLTVL.

In DNA, the CDR3 is TGCGCCAGCAGCCCGGGCGGGGGCCCCGCCTACGAGCAGTACTTC. As protein: CASSPGGGPAYEQYF. The gene calls are TRBV5-1 and TRBJ2-7; TRBD2 might be the D (7 bases). The V end lost 4 bases, the J end lost 2 bases, and 16 bases lay between the germline ends. The length of the CDR3 is 15 residues. CDR1 SGHRS and CDR2 YFSETQ come from the germline V gene.

This clone was seen only a few times. The chain recombines TRBV4-1 with TRBJ2-1, with a possible D match to TRBD1 (6 bases). V lost 0 bases and J 7 bases, leaving 16 bases between the germline ends. CDR3 length: 16 amino acids. Germline lookup yields CDR1 MGHRA and CDR2 YSYEKL. CDR3 in amino acids: CASSQDYGGSLNEQFF. In DNA, the CDR3 is TGCGCCAGCAGCCAAGATTATGGGGGCTCGTTAAATGAGCAGTTCTTC.

The chain uses TRBV29-1 and TRBJ1-2; D is perhaps TRBD1 (6 bases). This CDR3 is 12 amino acids long. V was trimmed by 4 bases and J by 6 bases, leaving 12 bases between them. The germline gives CDR1 SQVTM, CDR2 ANQGSEA. The CDR3 DNA reads as TGCAGCGTTGGCCAGGGGAACGATGGCTACACCTTC. Encoded protein: CSVGQGNDGYTF.

This clone was seen a few times. The chain couples TRBV5-1 to TRBJ1-5; D is unresolved. The CDR3 totals 15 residues. Germline CDR1 SGHRS, CDR2 YFSETQ. The V end was cut by 0 bases, the J end by 2 bases, with 9 bases between. The CDR3 sequence is CASSLDGVGNQPQHF. CDR3 nucleotide sequence: TGCGCCAGCAGCTTGGACGGGGTGGGCAATCAGCCCCAGCATTTT. The complete variable domain, with remaining parts taken from reference TRBV5-1 and TRBJ1-5, reads KAGVTQTPRYLIKTRGQQVTLSCSPISGHRSVSWYQQTPGQGLQFLFEYFSETQRNKGNFPGRFSGRQFSNSRSEMNVSTLELGDSALYLCASSLDGVGNQPQHFGDGTRLSIL.

This sequence joins TRBV7-2 and TRBJ2-3; tentatively, D is TRBD2 (5 bases). Germline loops: CDR1 SGHTA, CDR2 FQGNSA. CDR3 length equals 14 residues. The V and J ends lost 2 bases and 2 bases respectively, with 8 bases between them. CDR3 sequence reads: CASSLQRFTDTQYF. DNA for the CDR3: TGTGCCAGCAGCTTACAGCGGTTCACAGATACGCAGTATTTT.

The V and J genes are TRBV18 and TRBJ1-1, with D hard to call. This CDR3 is 14 amino acids long. Between the trimmed V and J ends, which lost 0 bases and 0 bases, there was a span of 5 bases. Germline CDR1 is KGHSH and CDR2 is LQKENI. CDR3 coding DNA: TGTGCCAGCTCACCACCGTCCATGAACACTGAAGCTTTCTTT. It translates to CASSPPSMNTEAFF.

The table lists this clone with a few counts. The chain couples TRBV9 to TRBJ2-5; the match to TRBD2 covers 7 bases. V lost 0 bases and J lost 5; bases outside the gene matches: 4. Germline V gives CDR1 SGDLS, CDR2 YYNGEE. CDR3 size: 14 residues. CDR3 protein: CASSVELARETQYF. The CDR3 DNA reads TGTGCCAGCAGCGTAGAACTAGCGAGGGAGACCCAGTACTTC. Drawing the rest from reference TRBV9 and TRBJ2-5, the complete variable domain is DSGVTQTPKHLITATGQRVTLRCSPRSGDLSVYWYQQSLDQGLQFLIQYYNGEERAKGNILERFSAQQFPDLHSELNLSSLELGDSALYFCASSVELARETQYFGPGTRLLVL.

This sequence joins TRBV6-1 and TRBJ2-3; 8 nucleotides line up with TRBD2. This CDR3 contains 15 residues. V gave up 4 bases and J gave up 5 bases; unmatched junction bases: 8. CDR1 and CDR2 from the germline V gene are MNHNS and SASEGT. The CDR3, as DNA: TGTGCCAGCAGTGCAAACAGCGGGGGAAGAGATACGCAGTATTTT. It codes for CASSANSGGRDTQYF.

This chain links TRBV5-1 with TRBJ2-1; 8 positions match TRBD1. Trimming removed 7 bases from V and 5 bases from J; junction bases left unmatched: 8. Per the germline V gene, CDR1 is SGHRS and CDR2 is YFSETQ. The CDR3 has 14 residues. CDR3 residues: CASQDRDYNNEQFF. DNA for the CDR3: TGCGCCAGCCAGGACAGGGATTACAACAATGAGCAGTTCTTC.

This clone occurred a few times. The V gene is TRBV18, the J gene TRBJ1-1; 7 positions agree with TRBD1. The germline V gene encodes CDR1 KGHSH and CDR2 LQKENI. The junction had 5 bases not matched to a gene; V was cut back by 3 bases and J by 7 bases. The CDR3 consists of 13 residues. The CDR3, as DNA: TGTGCCAGCTCACCGGGTACAGGGGTTGAAGCTTTCTTT. Translating it yields CASSPGTGVEAFF.

The J gene is TRBJ1-2, the V gene TRBV7-9; 10 bases are shared with TRBD1. Germline trimming cut 8 bases from V and 3 bases from J; bases unmatched to any gene: 6. CDR3 length: 14 residues. Per the germline V gene, CDR1 is SEHNR and CDR2 is FQNEAQ (reference sequence). CDR3: CASREGQGYYGYTF. The CDR3 bases are TGTGCCAGCCGGGAGGGACAGGGGTACTATGGCTACACCTTC.

This clone turned up a few times. The DNA is left out, because the CDR3 cannot be placed on it with certainty; the CDR3 is given as TCRdb lists it. This chain uses TRBV7-9 with TRBJ2-7; the table names TRBD1, a call not compared with the DNA. The CDR3 numbers 12 amino acids, ends counted. Germline V gene data show CDR1 as SEHNR and CDR2 as FQNEAQ (reference sequence). Here the CDR3 reads CSSSSAWGTGAF.

In nucleotides, the CDR3 is TGTGCCAGTAGTAGGACAGGGGCAGGTGAAAAACTGTTTTTT. Amino acids: CASSRTGAGEKLFF. This sequence joins TRBV19 and TRBJ1-4, with 9 bases aligning to TRBD1. CDR3 length equals 14 residues. Germline V gene sequence: CDR1 LNHDA, CDR2 SQIVND (reference sequence). V gave up 4 bases and J gave up 7 bases; unmatched junction bases: 4. Together with reference TRBV19 and TRBJ1-4, the CDR3 gives the full variable domain: DGGITQSPKYLFRKEGQNVTLSCEQNLNHDAMYWYRQDPGQGLRLIYYSQIVNDFQKGDIAEGYSVSREKKESFPLTVTSAQKNPTAFYLCASSRTGAGEKLFFGSGTQLSVL.

There are a few counts of this clone. The chain joins TRBV11-2 to TRBJ2-3, with D uncertain. Trimming stripped 5 bases from V and 3 bases from J, with 15 bases between. CDR1 and CDR2 (germline): SGHAT, FQNNGV. The CDR3 is made up of 15 amino acids. This CDR3 reads CASSPYLVVTDTQYF. CDR3 bases: TGTGCCAGCAGCCCATACCTAGTAGTTACAGATACGCAGTATTTT.

V and J are TRBV30 and TRBJ1-6; TRBD1 might be the D (5 bases). The length of the CDR3 is 16 residues. Germline V gene data show CDR1 as GTSNPN and CDR2 as SVGIG (reference sequence). Trimming stripped 2 bases from V and 7 bases from J, with 18 bases between. The CDR3 coding sequence is TGTGCCTGGAGTTCCATTAATCAGGGTGGCAATTCACCCCTCCACTTT. This codes for CAWSSINQGGNSPLHF.

This clone occurred once. In the same sample, other DNA sequences code for this CDR3. J is TRBJ1-2 and V is TRBV29-1, with TRBD1 matching over 11 bases. Germline CDR1 and CDR2: SQVTM and ANQGSEA. The CDR3 spans 13 residues. With 6 bases clipped from V and 8 bases from J, the junction kept 8 bases outside the gene matches. The CDR3 loop reads CSVGQGAYRGYTF. The CDR3 DNA reads as TGCAGCGTCGGACAGGGGGCTTATCGAGGCTACACCTTC.

This clone was counted only a few times. The sample contains more than one DNA sequence encoding this CDR3. The chain joins TRBV4-1 to TRBJ2-5; 9 nucleotides align to TRBD1. The germline V gene has CDR1 MGHRA and CDR2 YSYEKL. This CDR3 comprises 15 residues. J gave up 2 bases and V 3 bases, and 4 bases lay outside the gene matches. The CDR3 DNA follows: TGCGCCAGCAGCCATCCGGGACAGGGACAAGAGACCCAGTACTTC. It specifies CASSHPGQGQETQYF.